What follows are 5 T cell receptor beta chains derived from one specimen sequenced in a study of shared clonotypes between healthy human individuals. Sequencing was performed with immunoSEQ multiplex PCR; in TCRdb, only in-frame clones are kept and a portion is missing. There are some 1,100,000 clones in the sample; about four fifths occur only once, and 0.5% to 0.6% lies in the top ten. Source material: memory CD4+ T cells from PBMCs. The subset was: CD45RA-negative fraction. These receptors were obtained from a man between 18 and 35 years old in good health. Some clones in this sample may be carry-over from other donors' samples.

The sample holds a few counts of this clone. The genes are TRBV18 and TRBJ2-2; D uncertain. This CDR3 has 16 amino acids. The V gene's germline CDR1 is KGHSH and CDR2 LQKENI. The V end lost 3 bases, the J end lost 5 bases, and 16 bases lay between the germline ends. DNA for the CDR3: TGTGCCAGCTCACCCCTTCTACCCTCCCAGACCGGGGAGCTGTTTTTT. The encoded protein is CASSPLLPSQTGELFF.

The chain uses TRBV7-2 and TRBJ1-6; D gene unclear. CDR1 and CDR2 from the germline V gene are SGHTA and FQGNSA. The CDR3 has 12 amino acids. Trimming removed 1 base at V and 9 bases at J, with 4 bases between. The CDR3 protein is CASSLGLSPLHF. Here the CDR3 DNA reads TGTGCCAGCAGCTTAGGACTTTCACCCCTCCACTTT. Using reference TRBV7-2 and TRBJ1-6 for the parts outside the CDR3, the full variable domain is GAGVSQSPSNKVTEKGKDVELRCDPISGHTALYWYRQSLGQGLEFLIYFQGNSAPDKSGLPSDRFSAERTGGSVSTLTIQRTQQEDSAVYLCASSLGLSPLHFGNGTRLTVT.

A remark on this clone: A read error is possible here, since a much larger clone lies one base away. This sample includes further DNA sequences coding for the same CDR3. The V and J genes are TRBV9 and TRBJ2-5; 8 positions match TRBD1. Germline CDR1 reads SGDLS; CDR2 reads YYNGEE. This CDR3 is 13 amino acids long. Unmatched junction bases numbered 4, after V lost 4 bases and J lost 5 bases. CDR3 protein: CASSLRGQETQYF. CDR3 DNA: TGTGCCAGCAGCCTCAGGGGGCAGGAGACCCAGTACTTC.

This chain connects TRBV27 to TRBJ2-1; 10 bases map to TRBD2. The CDR3 is made up of 15 amino acids. V lost 2 bases and J lost 7; bases outside the gene matches: 5. CDR1 and CDR2 from the germline V gene are MNHEY and SMNVEV (reference sequence). The DNA for the CDR3 is TGTGCCAGCAGTTTAAGCCTAGCGGGAGCGAATGAGCAGTTCTTC. Translation: CASSLSLAGANEQFF.

The chain combines TRBV7-9 with TRBJ1-3; D is uncertain. Trimming pared 3 bases from V and 4 bases from J, leaving 10 bases between. Germline CDR1 is SEHNR and CDR2 is FQNEAQ (reference sequence). The CDR3 sequence is 14 residues long. The CDR3 here is CASSFGTQGNTIYF. Written as DNA, the CDR3 is TGTGCCAGCAGCTTCGGCACCCAAGGAAACACCATATATTTT.